This T cell receptor beta chain derives from a study of blood T cell repertoires in COVID-19. The CDR3 totals 16 residues. V dropped 1 base and J dropped 1; count of bases not matched to a gene: 1. Germline V gene sequence: CDR1 LNHDA, CDR2 SQIVND (reference sequence). Profiled with immunoSEQ multiplex PCR; TCRdb holds only in-frame clones, not every one. Of roughly 300,000 clones listed, under 90% are singletons. The receptor's source is a man under 40 who had recovered from COVID-19. The chain has TRBV19 and TRBJ1-3; TRBD1 matches at 10 bases. Sequenced: PBMCs or T cells enriched from blood (not recorded which). The CDR3 region is CASSIGQGASGNTIYF. The CDR3, as DNA: TGTGCCAGTAGTATAGGACAGGGGGCTTCTGGAAACACCATATATTTT.